One and the same sample provided the 14 T cell receptor beta chains below, sequenced in a study of shared clonotypes between healthy human individuals. Assay used: immunoSEQ multiplex PCR; TCRdb lists only in-frame clones, some missing. The sample holds approximately 250,000 clones, about 69% seen once. Sample: memory CD4+ T cells sorted from blood. Subset reported: CD45RA-negative fraction. The receptors originated from a young man in good health.

The genes are TRBV6-5 and TRBJ1-5; 7 nucleotides align to TRBD1. Germline V lookup: CDR1 MNHEY, CDR2 SVGAGI. The CDR3 spans 15 residues. J gave up 4 bases and V 5 bases, and 8 bases lay outside the gene matches. This CDR3 is CASSADRSPNQPQHF. The CDR3 nucleotides are TGTGCCAGCAGTGCGGACAGGTCCCCTAATCAGCCCCAGCATTTT.

The genes are TRBV5-1 and TRBJ1-1; 7 bases are a match to TRBD1. Germline CDR1 SGHRS, CDR2 YFSETQ. This CDR3 region has 13 residues. V lost 4 bases, J lost 7 bases, and 7 bases stayed unmatched. The CDR3 sequence: CASSEGTANEAFF. DNA of the CDR3: TGCGCCAGCAGCGAAGGGACAGCTAATGAAGCTTTCTTT.

V usage is TRBV5-1 and J usage is TRBJ2-7; a possible D gene is TRBD1 (6 bases). Between the trimmed V and J ends, which lost 1 base and 12 bases, there was a span of 17 bases. Germline lookup yields CDR1 SGHRS and CDR2 YFSETQ. The CDR3 is 13 residues long. This CDR3 is CASSLQGRDKGYF. In DNA, the CDR3 is TGCGCCAGCAGCTTGCAGGGCAGGGACAAGGGGTACTTC.

The gene calls are TRBV30 and TRBJ1-5; D may be TRBD1 (6 bases). Germline V gene data show CDR1 as GTSNPN and CDR2 as SVGIG (reference sequence). Trimming stripped 1 base from V and 4 bases from J, with 11 bases between. The CDR3 totals 14 residues. The CDR3 loop reads CAWSDGQRNQPQHF. CDR3 DNA sequence: TGTGCCTGGAGTGATGGACAGAGGAATCAGCCCCAGCATTTT.

The rearrangement joins TRBV7-6 to TRBJ2-2; 8 bases are a match to TRBD2. From germline, CDR1 is SGHVS and CDR2 FNYEAQ. The CDR3 consists of 16 residues. The junction had 12 bases not matched to a gene; V was cut back by 5 bases and J by 7 bases. The CDR3 DNA follows: TGTGCCAGCAGCCCCCAGTCGCGGGAGGTTGTCGGGGAGCTGTTTTTT. Its protein is CASSPQSREVVGELFF.

This clone is a singleton in its sample. The chain is built from TRBV7-3 and TRBJ2-1; D is ambiguous. V was cut by 5 bases and J by 4 bases, with 9 bases left in between. The CDR3 covers 13 residues. Germline lookup yields CDR1 SGHTA and CDR2 FQGTGA. CDR3: CASSPGIYNEQFF. The CDR3 region has the DNA TGTGCCAGCAGCCCAGGAATATACAATGAGCAGTTCTTC.

This clone occurred many times. The chain recombines TRBV7-9 with TRBJ1-1; the D is unclear. The germline CDR1 and CDR2 sequences are SEHNR and FQNEAQ (reference sequence). The CDR3 has 12 amino acids. The ends were cut back, 8 bases at V and 8 bases at J, with 15 bases in the middle. The CDR3 here is CASGERVLEAFF. CDR3 DNA sequence: TGTGCCAGCGGGGAAAGGGTCCTCGAAGCTTTCTTT. The full variable domain, rest sourced from reference TRBV7-9 and TRBJ1-1, is DTGVSQNPRHKITKRGQNVTFRCDPISEHNRLYWYRQTLGQGPEFLTYFQNEAQLEKSRLLSDRFSAERPKGSFSTLEIQRTEQGDSAMYLCASGERVLEAFFGQGTRLTVV.

Details on this clone: A much larger clone sits a single nucleotide away, making a read error possible. This sample also contains other DNA sequences that code for the same CDR3. CDR3 amino acids: CSASRGEQFF. DNA for the CDR3: TGCAGCGCCTCCAGGGGTGAGCAGTTCTTC. The rearrangement joins TRBV29-1 to TRBJ2-1, with a weak D call TRBD1 (6 bases). CDR3 size: 10 residues. V lost 7 bases and J lost 9, with 10 bases in between. Germline lookup yields CDR1 SQVTM and CDR2 ANQGSEA.

The rearrangement links TRBV5-4 to TRBJ1-2; D is possibly TRBD1 (6 bases). V gave up 2 bases and J gave up 5 bases, with 22 bases separating them. Germline CDR1 reads SGHNT; CDR2 reads YYREEE (reference sequence). This CDR3 contains 17 residues. The DNA of the CDR3 is TGTGCCAGCAGCTTTCGGTCAGGGGCAAACTCCGGATATGGCTACACCTTC. It is translated as CASSFRSGANSGYGYTF.

This clone was seen more than once but under ten times. The V and J genes are TRBV11-2 and TRBJ2-5; 7 bases agree with TRBD2. The trim removed 1 base at V and 4 bases at J, leaving 0 bases unmatched. The CDR3 covers 13 residues. The germline V gene has CDR1 SGHAT and CDR2 FQNNGV. The CDR3 sequence is CASSLGGGETQYF. The CDR3 DNA sequence: TGTGCCAGCAGCTTAGGGGGGGGAGAGACCCAGTACTTC.

The CDR3 sequence: CASSLSRRREGETQYF. In DNA form, the CDR3 reads TGTGCCAGCAGTTTATCCCGCCGACGAGAAGGGGAGACCCAGTACTTC. The chain carries TRBV27 and TRBJ2-5; D unresolved. V was pared by 0 bases and J by 5 bases, with 16 bases between. Per germline, CDR1 MNHEY and CDR2 SMNVEV (reference sequence). This CDR3 is 16 amino acids long.

Written as DNA, the CDR3 is TGTGCCAGCAGCTCCCTCCTGTTATACGAGCAGTACTTC. Protein product: CASSSLLLYEQYF. J is TRBJ2-7 and V is TRBV11-2; D ambiguous. The CDR3 has 13 amino acids. Germline CDR1 is SGHAT and CDR2 is FQNNGV. The ends were cut back, 4 bases at V and 4 bases at J, with 11 bases in the middle.

The chain joins TRBV7-3 to TRBJ2-7, with a weak D call TRBD1 (5 bases). Germline CDR1 and CDR2: SGHTA and FQGTGA. V was clipped by 5 bases and J by 5 bases, with 13 bases between them. This CDR3 is 13 amino acids long. In DNA, the CDR3 is TGTGCCAGCAGCCCTACAGGATCGCACGAGCAGTACTTC. It yields the protein CASSPTGSHEQYF.

Points on this clone: Other nucleotide sequences in the sample specify the same CDR3. The chain recombines TRBV18 with TRBJ2-7, with TRBD2 as a possible D gene (5 bases). CDR3 size: 12 residues. Trimming left V 1 base short and J 5 bases short, with 6 bases between. CDR1 is KGHSH, CDR2 LQKENI, per germline. CDR3 sequence: CASSPLGDEQYF. DNA of the CDR3: TGTGCCAGCTCACCACTCGGGGACGAGCAGTACTTC. Variable domain in full (rest from reference TRBV18 and TRBJ2-7): NAGVMQNPRHLVRRRGQEARLRCSPMKGHSHVYWYRQLPEEGLKFMVYLQKENIIDESGMPKERFSAEFPKEGPSILRIQQVVRGDSAAYFCASSPLGDEQYFGPGTRLTVT.